This T cell receptor beta chain was observed in a study of T-cell memory formation after mild COVID-19. This clonotype was counted between two and nine times. TCRdb re-called the 5' RACE reads through MiXCR, storing one row per CDR3 protein. The sample includes 450,000 or so distinct CDR3 sequences, 20% to 30% of them seen just once. This CDR3 is 16 amino acids long. Germline V gene sequence: CDR1 SGHRS, CDR2 YFSETQ. With 4 bases clipped from V and 5 bases from J, the junction kept 13 bases outside the gene matches. Specimen: PBMCs or a T cell subset sorted from them (not recorded which). This TCR came from an adult woman who had mild COVID-19 (a few samples of this study predate the infection). Cell type and time point are not known. The V and J genes are TRBV5-1 and TRBJ2-7, with 9 bases identical to TRBD1. The CDR3 loop is CASSPSKRGQGHEQYF. CDR3 in DNA: TGCGCCAGCAGCCCAAGCAAACGGGGACAGGGTCACGAGCAGTACTTC.